The 13 T cell receptor beta chains presented below share a single source sample, sequenced in a study of molecular identifiers for immune sequencing clone quantification. TCRdb analysed the PCR reads with MiXCR anew, one entry per CDR3 protein. Among about 320,000 distinct CDR3 sequences listed, about 22% were seen once. Source material: naive CD8+ T cells from blood, with Jurkat cell RNA spiked in. Sample subset: FACS-sorted CD8+CD4-CCR7+CD45RA+ naive T cells. The receptors were gathered from a human donor in good health. Some libraries in this study had Jurkat cell RNA spiked in.

The J gene is TRBJ2-7, the V gene TRBV28; maybe TRBD2 (6 bases). Trimming stripped 7 bases from V and 4 bases from J, with 23 bases between. CDR3 length equals 16 residues. Germline loops: CDR1 MDHEN, CDR2 SYDVKM. CDR3 protein: CASNTIRVRDPYEQYF. The DNA of the CDR3 is TGTGCCAGCAATACAATTAGGGTGCGGGACCCGTACGAGCAGTACTTC.

This clonotype has ten or more counts. The J gene is TRBJ2-2, the V gene TRBV7-9; D uncertain. The V end was cut by 1 base, the J end by 5 bases, with 5 bases between. CDR1 and CDR2 from the germline V gene are SEHNR and FQNEAQ (reference sequence). The CDR3 contains 13 residues. Here the CDR3 reads CASSLGGTGELFF. In DNA form, the CDR3 reads TGTGCCAGCAGCTTAGGAGGAACCGGGGAGCTGTTTTTT.

This clonotype was seen more than once but under ten times. This rearrangement joins TRBV6-2 or TRBV6-3 to TRBJ2-7; no firm D call. The CDR3 has 14 amino acids. With 2 bases removed from V and 2 bases from J, the gap between germline ends came to 10 bases. CDR1 and CDR2 (germline): MNHEY, SVGEGT. The CDR3 DNA sequence: TGTGCCAGCAGTTACCGAGAGACGCCCTACGAGCAGTACTTC. Protein sequence: CASSYRETPYEQYF.

This clonotype was counted at least ten times. The CDR3: CASSWGQSEQYF. DNA for the CDR3: TGTGCCAGCAGCTGGGGGCAGTCCGAGCAGTACTTC. The chain couples TRBV7-2 to TRBJ2-7; a weak D match, TRBD1 (6 bases). Germline CDR1 reads SGHTA; CDR2 reads FQGNSA. With 4 bases removed from V and 6 bases from J, the gap between germline ends came to 10 bases. The CDR3 has 12 residues.

At least ten counts were recorded for this clonotype. The rearrangement joins TRBV14 to TRBJ2-3, with a tentative D call TRBD1 (6 bases). The CDR3 has 15 amino acids. V was shortened by 1 base and J by 5 bases, with 13 bases between the two germline ends. Germline values: CDR1 SGHDN, CDR2 FVKESK. CDR3 nucleotide sequence: TGTGCCAGCAGCCAAGGCTATGGGGGACAAGATACGCAGTATTTT. Its translation: CASSQGYGGQDTQYF.

Ten or more counts support this clonotype. The CDR3 nucleotides read TGTGCCAGCAGCCCACCGGGGAGACATACCGGGGAGCTGTTTTTT. It encodes CASSPPGRHTGELFF. This chain connects TRBV7-9 to TRBJ2-2; D perhaps matches TRBD2 (5 bases). V shed 5 bases and J shed 5 bases, with 15 bases lying between them. Germline V gene sequence: CDR1 SEHNR, CDR2 FQNEAQ (reference sequence). The CDR3 is 15 amino acids.

This clonotype showed up many times. This chain uses TRBV4-1 with TRBJ2-7, with 7 bases that match TRBD1. With 3 bases clipped from V and 4 bases from J, the junction kept 3 bases outside the gene matches. The CDR3 sequence is 13 residues long. Germline CDR1 is MGHRA and CDR2 is YSYEKL. CDR3 sequence: CASSQNRGYEQYF. DNA for the CDR3: TGCGCCAGCAGCCAGAACAGGGGATACGAGCAGTACTTC.

For this clonotype: One base away lies a much larger clone, so this may be a sequencing read error. The chain is built from TRBV6-5 and TRBJ1-6; D might be TRBD1 (6 bases). CDR3 length: 13 residues. The germline CDR1 and CDR2 sequences are MNHEY and SVGAGI. Trimming took 11 bases from V and 7 from J, leaving 15 bases between them. CDR3 DNA sequence: TGTGCCGGCCCTTCGCAGGGGAATTCACCCCTCCACTTT. Translation gives CAGPSQGNSPLHF.

This clonotype was seen many times. The genes are TRBV6-1 and TRBJ1-5; D unclear. The V end was cut by 8 bases, the J end by 0 bases, with 11 bases between. The CDR3 extends over 14 amino acids. The germline gives CDR1 MNHNS, CDR2 SASEGT. The chain's CDR3 is CASWTEYSNQPQHF. The CDR3 coding sequence is TGTGCCAGCTGGACCGAGTATAGCAATCAGCCCCAGCATTTT.

This clonotype was observed at least ten times. The chain joins TRBV5-6 to TRBJ1-5; possibly TRBD1 for D (6 bases). Germline V gene data show CDR1 as SGHDT and CDR2 as YYEEEE. V was clipped by 4 bases and J by 6 bases, with 17 bases between them. CDR3 length: 15 amino acids. The CDR3 protein is CASSVTGYGGQPQHF. The CDR3 DNA sequence: TGTGCCAGCAGCGTCACAGGGTACGGTGGTCAGCCCCAGCATTTT.

In this sample, this clonotype turned up many times. V usage is TRBV20-1 and J usage is TRBJ2-7, with TRBD2 matching over 9 bases. In germline, CDR1 is DFQATT, CDR2 SNEGSKA (reference sequence). With V trimmed by 5 bases and J by 1 base, 9 bases remained unmatched. This CDR3 is built from 15 residues. The CDR3 DNA is TGCAGTGCTTATTCTAGCGGGGACCCTTCCTACGAGCAGTACTTC. It is translated as CSAYSSGDPSYEQYF.

The J gene is TRBJ2-2, the V gene TRBV19, with 11 nucleotides matching TRBD1. Germline CDR1 LNHDA, CDR2 SQIVND (reference sequence). V shed 5 bases and J 4 bases; nucleotides not matched to a gene: 6. The CDR3 loop spans 16 amino acids. The CDR3 sequence is CASSLGTGGLTGELFF. CDR3 coding DNA: TGTGCCAGTAGTCTAGGGACAGGGGGACTCACCGGGGAGCTGTTTTTT.

This clonotype was recorded at least ten times. The chain is built from TRBV5-1 and TRBJ2-7, with unresolved D. The CDR3 is 10 amino acids. Trimming left V 4 bases short and J 5 bases short, with 4 bases between. Germline loops: CDR1 SGHRS, CDR2 YFSETQ. The CDR3 region has the DNA TGCGCCAGCAGCACGAACGAGCAGTACTTC. This sequence encodes CASSTNEQYF.